One sample yielded the 8 T cell receptor beta chains listed below, sequenced in a study of cytomegalovirus exposure and HLA in healthy donors. Primers: 60 Vbeta forward and 13 Jbeta reverse. The repertoire was sequenced with immunoSEQ multiplex PCR; TCRdb's copy has only in-frame clones and lacks some. Here the sample spans some 170,000 clones, 81% being singletons. Sequenced sample: PBMCs. Receptors were obtained from a woman between 18 and 29 years old in good health and CMV-seropositive.

This clone was observed a single time. V and J are TRBV4-1 and TRBJ1-2; the D is unclear. This CDR3 has 14 residues. The germline V gene has CDR1 MGHRA and CDR2 YSYEKL. V was shortened by 3 bases and J by 8 bases, with 16 bases between the two germline ends. CDR3 nucleotides: TGCGCCAGCAGCCAGTTATTCGGGGTCAAAGGCTACACCTTC. It specifies CASSQLFGVKGYTF.

This clone was found a few times. The chain is built from TRBV19 and TRBJ2-6; 9 nucleotides align to TRBD2. Looked up from germline, CDR1 is LNHDA and CDR2 is SQIVND (reference sequence). Trimming took 5 bases from V and 3 from J; bases not matched to a gene: 8. This CDR3 is 17 amino acids long. The CDR3 DNA follows: TGTGCCAGTAGTCGCGCCGGACTAGCGCGTGGGGCCAACGTCCTGACTTTC. It encodes CASSRAGLARGANVLTF.

This chain joins TRBV14 and TRBJ2-1; D is possibly TRBD1 (5 bases). This CDR3 has 13 residues. CDR1 SGHDN and CDR2 FVKESK come from the germline V gene. Trimming shortened V by 0 bases and J by 8 bases, and 8 bases separated the two germline ends. In DNA form, the CDR3 reads TGTGCCAGCAGCCAAGACAGGGTTGATGAGCAGTTCTTC. Translation gives CASSQDRVDEQFF.

The chain is built from TRBV28 and TRBJ1-1; a weak D match, TRBD1 (5 bases). Germline V CDR1 and CDR2: MDHEN, SYDVKM. The germline V and J ends were trimmed by 0 bases and 5 bases, with 10 bases remaining between them. The CDR3 extends over 14 amino acids. The CDR3 region is CASSLWGRRTEAFF. Written as DNA, the CDR3 is TGTGCCAGCAGTTTATGGGGGCGCAGGACTGAAGCTTTCTTT. Together with reference TRBV28 and TRBJ1-1, the CDR3 gives the full variable domain: DVKVTQSSRYLVKRTGEKVFLECVQDMDHENMFWYRQDPGLGLRLIYFSYDVKMKEKGDIPEGYSVSREKKERFSLILESASTNQTSMYLCASSLWGRRTEAFFGQGTRLTVV.

The J gene is TRBJ1-5, the V gene TRBV4-2; 8 bases agree with TRBD1. The V and J ends lost 4 bases and 6 bases, in that order; junction bases with no gene match: 11. CDR3 length: 16 residues. Germline V gene lookup returns CDR1 LGHNA and CDR2 YNFKEQ. This chain's CDR3 is CASSRTLDRGGQPQHF. CDR3 DNA: TGTGCCAGCAGCCGAACACTCGACAGGGGAGGTCAGCCCCAGCATTTT.

J is TRBJ1-1 and V is TRBV6-5, with D tentatively TRBD1 (6 bases). V lost 2 bases and J 6 bases, leaving 10 bases between the germline ends. In germline, CDR1 is MNHEY, CDR2 SVGAGI. The CDR3 has 13 residues. CDR3 protein: CASSYIGGAEAFF. In nucleotides, the CDR3 is TGTGCCAGCAGTTACATAGGGGGGGCTGAAGCTTTCTTT.

The V gene is TRBV10-2, the J gene TRBJ2-5; unclear D gene. This CDR3 is built from 13 residues. With 4 bases removed from V and 0 bases from J, the gap between germline ends came to 6 bases. CDR1 WSHSY and CDR2 SAAADI come from the germline V gene. DNA of the CDR3: TGCGCCAGCAGTGTGGCAGACCAAGAGACCCAGTACTTC. Amino acids: CASSVADQETQYF.

CDR3 DNA: TGTGCCAGCGCCCCTGGCAGGTCCTTGGATGAGCAGTACTTC. Amino acid sequence: CASAPGRSLDEQYF. The gene calls are TRBV5-4 and TRBJ2-7; D is uncertain. V gave up 7 bases and J gave up 7 bases, with 21 bases separating them. The germline V gene encodes CDR1 SGHNT and CDR2 YYREEE (reference sequence). The CDR3 totals 14 residues. Supplemented by reference TRBV5-4 and TRBJ2-7, the full variable domain reads ETGVTQSPTHLIKTRGQQVTLRCSSQSGHNTVSWYQQALGQGPQFIFQYYREEENGRGNFPPRFSGLQFPNYSSELNVNALELDDSALYLCASAPGRSLDEQYFGPGTRLTVT.